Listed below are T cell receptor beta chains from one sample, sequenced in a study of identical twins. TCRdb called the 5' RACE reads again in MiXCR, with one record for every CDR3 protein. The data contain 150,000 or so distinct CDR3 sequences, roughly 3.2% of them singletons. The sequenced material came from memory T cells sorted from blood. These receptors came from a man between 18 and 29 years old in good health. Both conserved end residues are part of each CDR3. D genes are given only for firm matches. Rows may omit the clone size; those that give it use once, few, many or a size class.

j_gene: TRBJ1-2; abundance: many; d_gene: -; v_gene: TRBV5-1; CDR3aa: CASRSGQGNYGYTF; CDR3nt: TGCGCCAGCAGAAGTGGTCAGGGGAACTATGGCTACACCTTC
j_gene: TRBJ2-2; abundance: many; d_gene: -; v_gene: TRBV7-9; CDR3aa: CASAGVWMTGELFF; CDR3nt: TGTGCCAGCGCCGGGGTATGGATGACCGGGGAGCTGTTTTTT
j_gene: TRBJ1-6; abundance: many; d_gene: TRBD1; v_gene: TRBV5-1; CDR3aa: CASSLADRGYSPLHF; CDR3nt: TGCGCCAGCAGCTTGGCCGACAGGGGTTATTCACCCCTCCACTTT
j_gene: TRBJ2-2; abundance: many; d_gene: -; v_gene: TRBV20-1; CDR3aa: CSARDYFGGSNTGELFF; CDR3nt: TGCAGTGCTAGAGATTATTTTGGGGGCTCGAACACCGGGGAGCTGTTTTTT
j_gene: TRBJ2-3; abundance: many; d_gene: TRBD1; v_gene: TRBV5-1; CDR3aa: CASSLGRDSHTDTQYF; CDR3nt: TGCGCCAGCAGCTTGGGCCGGGACAGCCACACAGATACGCAGTATTTT
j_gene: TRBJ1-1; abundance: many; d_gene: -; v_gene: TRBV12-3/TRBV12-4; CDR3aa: CASRRDVSTTEAFF; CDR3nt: TGTGCCAGCAGACGGGACGTGAGTACCACTGAAGCTTTCTTT
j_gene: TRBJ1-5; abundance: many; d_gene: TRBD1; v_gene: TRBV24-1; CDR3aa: CATSGDSVQPQHF; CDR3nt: TGTGCCACCAGTGGGGACAGCGTTCAGCCCCAGCATTTT
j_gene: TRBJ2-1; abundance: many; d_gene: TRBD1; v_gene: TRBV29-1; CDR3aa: CSVLTGNYNEQFF; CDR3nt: TGCAGCGTGTTGACAGGGAACTACAATGAGCAGTTCTTC
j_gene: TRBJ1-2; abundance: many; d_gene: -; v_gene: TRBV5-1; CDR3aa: CASSLNREVDGYTF; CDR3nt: TGCGCCAGCAGCTTGAACAGGGAGGTTGATGGCTACACCTTC
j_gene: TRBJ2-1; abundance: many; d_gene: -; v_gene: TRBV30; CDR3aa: CAWRGETSYNEQFF; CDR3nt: TGTGCCTGGAGGGGCGAGACCTCCTACAATGAGCAGTTCTTC
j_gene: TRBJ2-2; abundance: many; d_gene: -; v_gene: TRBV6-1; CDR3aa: CASSEPGRNTGELFF; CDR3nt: TGTGCCAGCAGTGAGCCTGGGAGGAACACCGGGGAGCTGTTTTTT
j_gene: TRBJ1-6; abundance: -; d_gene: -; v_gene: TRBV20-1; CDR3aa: CSARDPGPYNSPLHF; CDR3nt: TGCAGTGCTAGAGATCCCGGACCTTATAATTCACCCCTCCACTTT
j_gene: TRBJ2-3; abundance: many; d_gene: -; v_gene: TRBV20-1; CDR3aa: CSATLGLFTDTQYF; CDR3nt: TGCAGTGCTACCCTAGGGCTCTTCACAGATACGCAGTATTTT
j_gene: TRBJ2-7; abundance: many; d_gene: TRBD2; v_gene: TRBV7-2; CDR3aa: CASSPSGGPVYEQYF; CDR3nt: TGTGCCAGCAGCCCTAGCGGGGGACCGGTATACGAGCAGTACTTC
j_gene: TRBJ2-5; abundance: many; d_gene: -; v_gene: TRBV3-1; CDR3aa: CASSHLGESETQYF; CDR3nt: TGTGCCAGCAGCCACTTGGGGGAGAGCGAGACCCAGTACTTC
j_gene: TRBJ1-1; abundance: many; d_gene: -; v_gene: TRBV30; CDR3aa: CAWGQDDTEAFF; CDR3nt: TGTGCCTGGGGGCAGGACGACACTGAAGCTTTCTTT
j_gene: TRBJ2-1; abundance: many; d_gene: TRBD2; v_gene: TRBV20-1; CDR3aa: CSARDVSGNSYNEQFF; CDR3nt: TGCAGTGCTAGAGATGTTAGCGGGAACTCCTACAATGAGCAGTTCTTC
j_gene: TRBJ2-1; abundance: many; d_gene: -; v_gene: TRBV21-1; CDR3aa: CASSKIQGAVVESDEQFF; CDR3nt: TGTGCCAGCAGCAAAATCCAGGGGGCGGTAGTAGAGTCGGATGAGCAGTTCTTC
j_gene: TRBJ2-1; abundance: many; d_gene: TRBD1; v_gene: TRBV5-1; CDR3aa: CASSTRDRESGEQFF; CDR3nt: TGCGCCAGCAGCACCCGGGACAGGGAATCAGGCGAGCAGTTCTTC
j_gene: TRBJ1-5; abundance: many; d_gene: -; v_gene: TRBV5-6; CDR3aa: CASPGNGAFEIQPQHF; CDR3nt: TGTGCCAGCCCCGGGAACGGGGCTTTTGAAATCCAGCCCCAGCATTTT
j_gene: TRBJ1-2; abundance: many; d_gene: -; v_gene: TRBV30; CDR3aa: CAWSVPDYGYTF; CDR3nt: TGTGCCTGGAGTGTGCCAGACTATGGCTACACCTTC
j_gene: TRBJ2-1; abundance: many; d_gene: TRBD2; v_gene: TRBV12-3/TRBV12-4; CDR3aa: CASTSTSGNNEQFF; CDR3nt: TGTGCCAGCACCTCGACTAGCGGGAACAATGAGCAGTTCTTC
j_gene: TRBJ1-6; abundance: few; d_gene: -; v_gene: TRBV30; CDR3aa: CAWSWEGGNSPLHF; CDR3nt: TGTGCCTGGAGTTGGGAAGGGGGGAATTCACCCCTCCACTTT
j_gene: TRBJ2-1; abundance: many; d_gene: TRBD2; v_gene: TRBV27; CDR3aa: CASRYNLADYNEQFF; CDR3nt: TGTGCCAGCAGATACAACCTAGCGGACTACAATGAGCAGTTCTTC
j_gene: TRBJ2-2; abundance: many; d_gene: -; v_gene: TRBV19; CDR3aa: CASSTGLGNTGELFF; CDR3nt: TGTGCCAGTAGTACGGGACTCGGAAACACCGGGGAGCTGTTTTTT
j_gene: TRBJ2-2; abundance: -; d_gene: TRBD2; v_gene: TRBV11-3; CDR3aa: CASSRSGSGTGELFF; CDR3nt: TGTGCCAGCAGCCGTAGCGGGAGTGGAACCGGGGAGCTGTTTTTT
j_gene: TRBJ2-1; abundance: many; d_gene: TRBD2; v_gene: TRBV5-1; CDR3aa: CASSLVSGEYNEQFF; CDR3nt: TGCGCCAGCAGCTTGGTTAGCGGGGAGTACAATGAGCAGTTCTTC
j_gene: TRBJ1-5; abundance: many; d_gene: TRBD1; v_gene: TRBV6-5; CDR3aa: CASSSQGAASNQPQHF; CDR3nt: TGTGCCAGCAGTTCTCAGGGGGCGGCTAGCAATCAGCCCCAGCATTTT
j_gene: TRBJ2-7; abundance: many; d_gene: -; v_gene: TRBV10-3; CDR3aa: CATGLGHSYEQYF; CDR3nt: TGTGCCACCGGGTTGGGTCACTCCTACGAGCAGTACTTC
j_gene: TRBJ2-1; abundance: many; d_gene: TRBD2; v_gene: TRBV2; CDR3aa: CASRKRTSGPNEQFF; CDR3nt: TGTGCCAGCAGGAAGCGGACTAGCGGCCCGAATGAGCAGTTCTTC
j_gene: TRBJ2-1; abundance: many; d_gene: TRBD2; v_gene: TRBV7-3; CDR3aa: CASSFSGKNEQFF; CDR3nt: TGTGCCAGCAGCTTCAGCGGGAAAAATGAGCAGTTCTTC
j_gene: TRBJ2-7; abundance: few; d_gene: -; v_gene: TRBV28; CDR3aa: CASSLLGGNYEQYF; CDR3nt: TGTGCCAGCAGTTTATTGGGGGGTAACTACGAGCAGTACTTC
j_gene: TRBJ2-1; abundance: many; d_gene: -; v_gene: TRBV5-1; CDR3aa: CASSSGELNEQFF; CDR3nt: TGCGCCAGCAGCTCCGGGGAACTCAATGAGCAGTTCTTC
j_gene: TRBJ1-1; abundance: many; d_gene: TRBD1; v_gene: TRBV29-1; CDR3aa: CSVVGQWKPMNTEAFF; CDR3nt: TGCAGCGTGGTGGGACAGTGGAAGCCCATGAACACTGAAGCTTTCTTT
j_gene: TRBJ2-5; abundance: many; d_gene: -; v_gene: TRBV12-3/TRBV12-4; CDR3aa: CASRRGGGTQYF; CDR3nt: TGTGCCAGCAGAAGGGGGGGCGGGACCCAGTACTTC
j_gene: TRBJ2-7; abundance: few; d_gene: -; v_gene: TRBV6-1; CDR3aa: CASRAGGFTYEQYF; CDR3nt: TGTGCCAGCAGGGCAGGGGGGTTCACCTACGAGCAGTACTTC
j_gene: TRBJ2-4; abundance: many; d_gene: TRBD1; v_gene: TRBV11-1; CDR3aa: CASSSFRGGQGLTLAKNIQYF; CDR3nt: TGTGCCAGCAGTTCCTTTCGCGGAGGACAGGGGTTGACCCTAGCCAAAAACATTCAGTACTTC
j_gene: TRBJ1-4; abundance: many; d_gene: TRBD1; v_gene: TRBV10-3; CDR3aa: CASRDSEKLFF; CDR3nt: TGTGCCAGTCGGGACAGCGAAAAACTGTTTTTT
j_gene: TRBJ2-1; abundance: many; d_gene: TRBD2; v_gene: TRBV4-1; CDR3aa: CASSRGGLAVRGDEQFF; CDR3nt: TGCGCCAGCAGCCGAGGGGGACTAGCGGTCAGGGGAGATGAGCAGTTCTTC
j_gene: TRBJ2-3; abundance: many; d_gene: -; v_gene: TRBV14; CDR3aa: CASSQTGFGTDTQYF; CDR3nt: TGTGCCAGCAGCCAGACTGGTTTTGGCACAGATACGCAGTATTTT